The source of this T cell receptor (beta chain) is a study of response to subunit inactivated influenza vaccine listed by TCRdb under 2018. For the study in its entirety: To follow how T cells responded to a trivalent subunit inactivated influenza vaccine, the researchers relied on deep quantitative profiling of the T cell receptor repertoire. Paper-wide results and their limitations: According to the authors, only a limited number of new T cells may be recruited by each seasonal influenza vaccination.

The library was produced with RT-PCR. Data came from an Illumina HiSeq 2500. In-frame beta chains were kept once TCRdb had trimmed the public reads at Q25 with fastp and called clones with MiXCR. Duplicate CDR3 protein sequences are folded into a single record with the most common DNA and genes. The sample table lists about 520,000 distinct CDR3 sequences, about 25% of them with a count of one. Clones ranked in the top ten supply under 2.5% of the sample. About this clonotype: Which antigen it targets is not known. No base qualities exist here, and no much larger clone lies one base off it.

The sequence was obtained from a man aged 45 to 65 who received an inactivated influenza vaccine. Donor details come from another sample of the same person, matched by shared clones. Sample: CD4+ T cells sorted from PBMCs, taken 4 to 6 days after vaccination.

The DNA sequence is given as TGTGCCAGCAGCTCCCCCCGGGGGGGGAGGGATGAGCAGTTCTTC. This sequence encodes CASSSPRGGRDEQFF. The V and J genes are TRBV7-8 and TRBJ2-1, with 8 central nucleotides matching TRBD2. The germline V gene sets CDR1 to SGHVS and CDR2 to FQNEAQ. Reading from cysteine to phenylalanine, the CDR3 counts 15 amino acids. The retained sequence is limited to the CDR3, 45 bases, with the frame set at the first base. The V end gives up 4 bases and the J end 8 bases, leaving 10 bases in the junction not matched to a gene.